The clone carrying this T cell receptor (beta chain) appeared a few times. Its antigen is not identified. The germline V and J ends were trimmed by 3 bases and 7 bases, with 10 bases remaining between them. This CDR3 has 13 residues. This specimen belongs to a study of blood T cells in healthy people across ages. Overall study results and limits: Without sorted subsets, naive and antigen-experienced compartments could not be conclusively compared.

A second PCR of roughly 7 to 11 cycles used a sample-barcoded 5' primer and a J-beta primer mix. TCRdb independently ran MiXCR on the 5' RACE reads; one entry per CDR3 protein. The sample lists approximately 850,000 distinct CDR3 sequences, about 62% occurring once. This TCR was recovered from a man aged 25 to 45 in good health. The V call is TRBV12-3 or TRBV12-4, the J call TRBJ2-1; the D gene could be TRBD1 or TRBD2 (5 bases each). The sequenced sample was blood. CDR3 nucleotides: TGTGCCAGCAGTTTTCACGGGGCAAATGAGCAGTTCTTC. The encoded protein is CASSFHGANEQFF.